Listed below are T cell receptor beta chains from one sample, sequenced in a study of cytomegalovirus exposure and HLA in healthy donors. Using immunoSEQ multiplex PCR, the repertoire was profiled, and TCRdb retains in-frame clones only, with some absent. The sample lists more than 95,000 clones; about 80% were seen once. The sample taken for sequencing was PBMCs. These receptor sequences come from a man in his forties in good health and CMV-seropositive. Both conserved end residues are part of each CDR3. Each record gives: J gene, D gene, V gene, clone size, CDR3 DNA, CDR3 protein. The D gene is left open where the match is weak. Clone size is not always given. Where it is, it says once, few, many or a class for expanded clones.

TRBJ1-6 TRBD1 TRBV4-1 . TGCGCCAGCAGCCTCCGGGACAGGGATAATTCACCCCTCCACTTT CASSLRDRDNSPLHF
TRBJ2-5 . TRBV5-5 . TGTGCCAGCAGCTTGGGAGAGAAGACCCAGTACTTC CASSLGEKTQYF
TRBJ2-7 TRBD1 TRBV2 few TGTGCCAGCGGAAGGGACAGGGTAAGCGAGCAGTACTTC CASGRDRVSEQYF
TRBJ1-2 TRBD1 TRBV2 . TGTGCCAGCAGTGAAAACCCCGGGACAGTCTATGGCTACACCTTC CASSENPGTVYGYTF
TRBJ2-1 TRBD2 TRBV5-4 . TGTGCCAGCAGCTTGGGGGGACTAGCGGTTTACAATGAGCAGTTCTTC CASSLGGLAVYNEQFF
TRBJ2-3 TRBD2 TRBV12-5 . TGTGCTAGTGCCCCTAGCGGGATCACAGATACGCAGTATTTT CASAPSGITDTQYF
TRBJ2-3 TRBD2 TRBV27 . TGTGCCAGCAGTTTCGAGCGGGGGGCAGGGTCAGATACGCAGTATTTT CASSFERGAGSDTQYF
TRBJ2-7 . TRBV5-4 few TGTGCCAGCAGCCCCCCCGGGCAGGGGCCATACGAGCAGTACTTC CASSPPGQGPYEQYF
TRBJ1-4 TRBD1 TRBV5-1 . TGCGCCAGCAGCTTGGAAGGGGGGACAGGGAGTGAAAAACTGTTTTTT CASSLEGGTGSEKLFF
TRBJ1-5 . TRBV6-1 . TGTGCCAGCAGGCCCATCTCGGGTAGCAATCAGCCCCAGCATTTT CASRPISGSNQPQHF
TRBJ2-5 TRBD1 TRBV5-8 . TGTGCCAGCAGCTTGGGTAGGACAGGGGGCCAAGAGACCCAGTACTTC CASSLGRTGGQETQYF
TRBJ1-5 TRBD1 TRBV19 . TGTGCCAGTAGCCTCGGGACAGGCGGGTCTCAGCCCCAGCATTTT CASSLGTGGSQPQHF
TRBJ2-2 . TRBV4-3 . TGCGCCAGCAGCCAAAGGGAGAACGGGGAGCTGTTTTTT CASSQRENGELFF
TRBJ1-1 . TRBV19 . TGTGCCAGTAGCCTGGGGCGAAACACTGAAGCTTTCTTT CASSLGRNTEAFF
TRBJ1-5 . TRBV19 . TGTGCCAGTAGGATTGGAAAGACGGGTCAGCCCCAGCATTTT CASRIGKTGQPQHF
TRBJ2-3 TRBD1 TRBV19 . TGTGCCAGTAGCGTACAGGGGGCGCTCCGGACAGATACGCAGTATTTT CASSVQGALRTDTQYF
TRBJ1-1 . TRBV11-2 . TGTGCCAGCAGCTTAGATAGGGGGAGGAACACTGAAGCTTTCTTT CASSLDRGRNTEAFF
TRBJ2-3 . TRBV5-1 . TGCGCCAGCAGCCCCCGACTCCTTAGTGGCACAGATACGCAGTATTTT CASSPRLLSGTDTQYF
TRBJ2-1 TRBD1 TRBV4-1 . TGCGCCAGCAGCCAAGACCCGGGACAGGGGATATACAATGAGCAGTTCTTC CASSQDPGQGIYNEQFF
TRBJ2-3 . TRBV2 . TGTGCCAGCAATGGAGTGACAGATACGCAGTATTTT CASNGVTDTQYF
TRBJ2-7 TRBD1 TRBV28 . TGTGCCAGCAGTTTAAGGCTCGGACAGGGGGCCCACGAGCAGTACTTC CASSLRLGQGAHEQYF
TRBJ2-7 TRBD1 TRBV28 . TGTGCCAGCAGTCTGCCGACAGGGGACGAGCAGTACTTC CASSLPTGDEQYF
TRBJ2-7 TRBD1 TRBV4-1 . TGCGCCAGCAGCGCCGGGACAGGCCACGAGCAGTACTTC CASSAGTGHEQYF
TRBJ1-4 . TRBV5-1 . TGCGCCAGCAGCTTGTCTGGGGCCGGGGAAAAACTGTTTTTT CASSLSGAGEKLFF
TRBJ1-1 TRBD1 TRBV11-3 . TGTGCCAGCAGCACAGACAGGGTAGGGGAGAACACTGAAGCTTTCTTT CASSTDRVGENTEAFF
TRBJ2-2 TRBD2 TRBV4-3 . TGCGCCAGCAGCCCGGTAGCGGGGGGAAACACCGGGGAGCTGTTTTTT CASSPVAGGNTGELFF
TRBJ1-6 TRBD1 TRBV27 . TGTGCCAGCAGTTTAACCGGGCAGGGGGCTTCACCCCTCCACTTT CASSLTGQGASPLHF
TRBJ2-6 TRBD2 TRBV5-1 . TGCGCCAGCAGCTTGGGGCCGGGGGGGACTGGGGCCAACGTCCTGACTTTC CASSLGPGGTGANVLTF
TRBJ2-7 TRBD2 TRBV9 . TGTGCCAGCAGCGTGGGTAGCGGGGGACACTACGAGCAGTACTTC CASSVGSGGHYEQYF
TRBJ2-1 . TRBV11-2 . TGTGCCAGCAGCTTAAGTGGCGGGCTGAGCTCCTACAATGAGCAGTTCTTC CASSLSGGLSSYNEQFF
TRBJ2-3 . TRBV4-2 . TGTGCCAGCAGCCAATCCCACAGTTTATCAGATACGCAGTATTTT CASSQSHSLSDTQYF
TRBJ2-7 . TRBV4-3 . TGCGCCAGCAGCCAAGGGGGGGGCCTCTCCTACGAGCAGTACTTC CASSQGGGLSYEQYF
TRBJ1-2 TRBD1 TRBV6-5 . TGTGCCAGCAAGTCGGACAGGGTTATTCCTGGCTACACCTTC CASKSDRVIPGYTF
TRBJ2-7 . TRBV2 . TGTGCCAGCAGTGATCGGAGCGCCGAGCAGTACTTC CASSDRSAEQYF
TRBJ2-1 TRBD2 TRBV30 . TGTGCCTGGAGAGCTAGCGGGAGTCACGAGCAGTTCTTC CAWRASGSHEQFF
TRBJ1-6 . TRBV7-2 . TGTGCCAGCGTCCCCGCGGGGGGCGCGGGGTCACCCCTCCACTTT CASVPAGGAGSPLHF
TRBJ2-1 . TRBV29-1 . TGCAGCGTTGAGCGTGATATGGCCTACAATGAGCAGTTCTTC CSVERDMAYNEQFF
TRBJ1-2 TRBD1 TRBV30 . TGTGCCTGGACCCCGGGACAGGGCAACGGTGGCTACACCTTC CAWTPGQGNGGYTF
TRBJ2-1 . TRBV7-9 . TGTGCCAGCACCCCGACAGGTTCTTCCTACAATGAGCAGTTCTTC CASTPTGSSYNEQFF
TRBJ1-1 TRBD1 TRBV29-1 once TGCAGCGTGAGGCCCGGGACAGGGATCACTGAAGCTTTCTTT CSVRPGTGITEAFF
TRBJ2-3 . TRBV6-4 few TGTGCCAGCAGCCGGGACTTTAGCACAGATACGCAGTATTTT CASSRDFSTDTQYF
TRBJ2-6 . TRBV7-3 . TGTGCCAGCAGCTTATTAAGCCCGGGCTCTGGGGCCAACGGCCTGACTTTC CASSLLSPGSGANGLTF
TRBJ1-5 . TRBV27 . TGTGCCAGCAGGCACAAGACAAATCAGCCCCAGCATTTT CASRHKTNQPQHF
TRBJ1-1 . TRBV27 once TGTGCCAGCAGTTACAACCGGGTCCTGAACACTGAAGCTTTCTTT CASSYNRVLNTEAFF
TRBJ1-5 . TRBV27 . TGTGCCAGCAGTTTTGGACCGGGACAGCCCCAGCATTTT CASSFGPGQPQHF
TRBJ2-2 TRBD1 TRBV18 . TGTGCCAGCTCACCTGGGACAGGGGTCACCGGGGAGCTGTTTTTT CASSPGTGVTGELFF
TRBJ2-5 TRBD1 TRBV29-1 . TGCAGCGCCTGGGACAGAGAGCGCCAGTACTTC CSAWDRERQYF
TRBJ2-7 . TRBV18 . TGTGCCAGCTCACCCTTCCGGGAGACTACGGAGCAGTACTTC CASSPFRETTEQYF
TRBJ2-7 . TRBV5-6 . TGTGCCAGCAGCCTGATGGGGGGCAGGGGGAGCCTCTACGAGCAGTACTTC CASSLMGGRGSLYEQYF
TRBJ2-3 TRBD1 TRBV5-5 . TGTGCCAGCAGCTCTGCTCGGGACAGGGTAAGAGATACGCAGTATTTT CASSSARDRVRDTQYF
TRBJ2-1 . TRBV7-9 few TGTGCCAGCAGCTCCCGGGACAGATCCCTCAAGGGGGGCTACAATGAGCAGTTCTTC CASSSRDRSLKGGYNEQFF
TRBJ2-5 . TRBV9 . TGTGCCAGCAGCCCTGGACAGTTGGGAGAGACCCAGTACTTC CASSPGQLGETQYF